The sequence of this TCR beta chain was determined in a study of regulatory T cells in long-lasting Graves disease. Documented time point: persistent/refractory GD, antithyroid drugs over 5 years with positive TRAb. Preparation of the TCR library used RNA extracted from PBMCs. As concerns this clonotype: Compared with germline, one end of the junction differs, possibly owing to a read error.

According to the study, TCR beta libraries were built with iRepertoire HTBI primers and CDR3-region Arm-PCR. MiXCR, applied by TCRdb to the multiplex PCR reads, yields one record per CDR3 protein. The table has approximately 690,000 distinct CDR3 sequences, about 32% seen once. CDR3 length: 14 amino acids. Per the germline V gene, CDR1 is LNHNV and CDR2 is YYDKDF (reference sequence). This clonotype was obtained from a female donor with Graves disease. The sequencing used peripheral blood mononuclear cells (PBMCs), collected when the disease was refractory, from a patient treated with antithyroid drugs. The chain is built from TRBV15 and TRBJ1-3, with D possibly matching TRBD1 (6 bases). CDR3 DNA: TGTACCACCAGCAGACCCGGACAGGGAAACACCATATATTTT. It codes for CTTSRPGQGNTIYF.